Listed below are T cell receptor beta chains from one sample, sequenced in a study of T cells in Graves' hyperthyroidism and ophthalmopathy. TCRdb itself ran the multiplex PCR reads through MiXCR, one entry per CDR3 protein. The sample lists 240,000 or so distinct CDR3 sequences, roughly 15% occurring once. Specimen: blood. The receptors shown here come from a young woman with Graves' ophthalmopathy. The CDR3 runs from the conserved cysteine through the conserved F or W. The D gene is left open where the match is weak. Some rows mark clone size as missing; the rest say once, few, many or name a class of expanded clone.

D: -; size: many; J: TRBJ1-5; V: TRBV2; length: 13; CDR3: CASSGEGGQPQHF; DNA: TGTGCCAGCAGTGGGGAGGGGGGTCAGCCCCAGCATTTT
D: -; size: many; J: TRBJ2-2; V: TRBV29-1; length: 12; CDR3: CSVRQSTGELFF; DNA: TGCAGCGTTAGACAGAGCACCGGGGAGCTGTTTTTT
D: TRBD1; size: many; J: TRBJ2-7; V: TRBV5-1; length: 14; CDR3: CASRRDRGPYEQYF; DNA: TGCGCCAGCAGGAGGGACAGGGGCCCCTACGAGCAGTACTTC
D: TRBD1; size: many; J: TRBJ1-5; V: TRBV20-1; length: 15; CDR3: CSASLGTGGNQPQHF; DNA: TGCAGTGCTAGCCTGGGAACAGGGGGCAATCAGCCCCAGCATTTT
D: TRBD1; size: -; J: TRBJ1-1; V: TRBV28; length: 16; CDR3: CASSSRPGTGRREAFF; DNA: TGTGCCAGCAGTTCCAGACCTGGGACAGGGCGAAGAGAAGCTTTCTTT
D: -; size: many; J: TRBJ2-7; V: TRBV7-6; length: 17; CDR3: CASSRLGASAGSYEQYF; DNA: TGTGCCAGCAGCCGCCTCGGGGCCTCGGCGGGCTCCTACGAGCAGTACTTC
D: TRBD2; size: -; J: TRBJ2-3; V: TRBV7-3; length: 15; CDR3: CASSSSGRAADTQYF; DNA: TGTGCCAGCAGCTCGAGCGGGAGGGCAGCAGATACGCAGTATTTT
D: -; size: many; J: TRBJ1-3; V: TRBV2; length: 15; CDR3: CASSDGSLSGNTIYF; DNA: TGTGCCAGCAGTGATGGCTCTCTCAGTGGAAACACCATATATTTT
D: -; size: many; J: TRBJ2-3; V: TRBV6-2/TRBV6-3; length: 17; CDR3: CASSYGYPGSYTDTQYF; DNA: TGTGCCAGCAGTTACGGATATCCGGGGTCATACACAGATACGCAGTATTTT
D: TRBD2; size: -; J: TRBJ2-1; V: TRBV2; length: 16; CDR3: CASSHRLAGVVNEQFF; DNA: TGTGCCAGCAGTCACCGACTAGCGGGAGTGGTCAATGAGCAGTTCTTC
D: -; size: few; J: TRBJ2-2; V: TRBV24-1; length: 15; CDR3: CATSDFRGSTGELFF; DNA: TGTGCCACCAGTGATTTCAGGGGATCCACCGGGGAGCTGTTTTTT
D: -; size: many; J: TRBJ1-3; V: TRBV30; length: 15; CDR3: CAWSLGGTSGNTIYF; DNA: TGTGCCTGGAGTTTGGGAGGGACCTCTGGAAACACCATATATTTT
D: -; size: many; J: TRBJ1-1; V: TRBV7-9; length: 15; CDR3: CASSLDPALNTEAFF; DNA: TGTGCCAGCAGCTTAGACCCGGCCCTGAACACTGAAGCTTTCTTT
D: -; size: many; J: TRBJ2-5; V: TRBV5-8; length: 14; CDR3: CASSLGADQETQYF; DNA: TGTGCCAGCAGCTTGGGAGCGGACCAAGAGACCCAGTACTTC
D: -; size: many; J: TRBJ1-1; V: TRBV18; length: 14; CDR3: CASSAEPSSTEAFF; DNA: TGTGCCAGCTCAGCCGAACCGTCCAGCACTGAAGCTTTCTTT
D: -; size: many; J: TRBJ2-5; V: TRBV7-9; length: 15; CDR3: CASSLRVAAQETQYF; DNA: TGTGCCAGCAGCTTACGGGTAGCGGCCCAAGAGACCCAGTACTTC
D: TRBD1; size: many; J: TRBJ1-5; V: TRBV28; length: 17; CDR3: CASSLYGQDNSNQPQHF; DNA: TGTGCCAGCAGTTTATATGGACAGGACAATAGCAATCAGCCCCAGCATTTT
D: -; size: -; J: TRBJ2-7; V: TRBV4-1; length: 14; CDR3: CASSQAGNSYEQYF; DNA: TGCGCCAGCAGCCAAGCAGGGAACTCCTACGAGCAGTACTTC
D: -; size: -; J: TRBJ2-7; V: TRBV29-1; length: 12; CDR3: CSVFGPADEQYF; DNA: TGCAGCGTTTTCGGACCGGCAGACGAGCAGTACTTC
D: -; size: many; J: TRBJ2-7; V: TRBV6-1; length: 14; CDR3: CASSLWTGVNEQYF; DNA: TGTGCCAGCAGTCTATGGACGGGGGTGAACGAGCAGTACTTC
D: -; size: many; J: TRBJ2-1; V: TRBV6-1; length: 13; CDR3: CASAPDSYNEQFF; DNA: TGTGCCAGCGCTCCCGATTCATACAATGAGCAGTTCTTC
D: TRBD1; size: many; J: TRBJ2-7; V: TRBV2; length: 14; CDR3: CATGVDRDSYEQYF; DNA: TGTGCCACCGGAGTGGACAGGGATTCCTACGAGCAGTACTTC
D: -; size: many; J: TRBJ2-2; V: TRBV20-1; length: 15; CDR3: CSAREPGRLTGELFF; DNA: TGCAGTGCTAGAGAACCGGGACGCCTCACCGGGGAGCTGTTTTTT
D: -; size: many; J: TRBJ1-1; V: TRBV7-2; length: 16; CDR3: CASSLGGMGLNTEAFF; DNA: TGTGCCAGCAGCTTAGGGGGGATGGGCCTGAACACTGAAGCTTTCTTT
D: TRBD1; size: -; J: TRBJ1-1; V: TRBV11-1; length: 15; CDR3: CASTSQGAGWTEAFF; DNA: TGTGCCAGCACCTCACAGGGGGCTGGGTGGACTGAAGCTTTCTTT
D: TRBD2; size: many; J: TRBJ2-5; V: TRBV7-2; length: 16; CDR3: CASSLASAGGVETQYF; DNA: TGTGCCAGCAGCTTAGCGTCGGCGGGAGGCGTAGAGACCCAGTACTTC
D: TRBD2; size: -; J: TRBJ2-1; V: TRBV29-1; length: 14; CDR3: CSVCLIGTSGRQFF; DNA: TGCAGCGTCTGTTTGATCGGGACTAGCGGGAGGCAGTTCTTC
D: -; size: many; J: TRBJ2-7; V: TRBV3-1; length: 12; CDR3: CASSQDLREQYF; DNA: TGTGCCAGCAGCCAAGATCTTCGCGAGCAGTACTTC
D: -; size: -; J: TRBJ2-2; V: TRBV7-9; length: 11; CDR3: CTSSFPGELFF; DNA: TGTACCAGCAGCTTCCCCGGGGAGCTGTTTTTT
D: TRBD1; size: many; J: TRBJ1-1; V: TRBV5-1; length: 14; CDR3: CASSTGQLNTEAFF; DNA: TGCGCCAGCAGCACGGGACAGCTGAACACTGAAGCTTTCTTT
D: -; size: many; J: TRBJ1-6; V: TRBV18; length: 15; CDR3: CASSPLGENNSPLHF; DNA: TGTGCCAGCTCACCATTGGGAGAAAATAATTCACCCCTCCACTTT
D: TRBD1; size: many; J: TRBJ1-2; V: TRBV2; length: 18; CDR3: CASSEVFGTGRSGYGYTF; DNA: TGTGCCAGCAGTGAAGTCTTTGGGACAGGGCGCTCTGGCTATGGCTACACCTTC
D: -; size: -; J: TRBJ1-3; V: TRBV19; length: 14; CDR3: CASRGRSSGNTIYF; DNA: TGTGCCAGTAGGGGACGTTCCTCTGGAAACACCATATATTTT
D: TRBD1; size: many; J: TRBJ1-2; V: TRBV29-1; length: 12; CDR3: CSAKQGIDGYTF; DNA: TGCAGCGCCAAACAGGGGATCGATGGCTACACCTTC
D: -; size: -; J: TRBJ1-4; V: TRBV6-1; length: 14; CDR3: CASSFGQGIEKLFF; DNA: TGTGCCAGCAGTTTCGGCCAGGGGATTGAAAAACTGTTTTTT
D: -; size: many; J: TRBJ1-1; V: TRBV3-1; length: 14; CDR3: CASSQQGSDTEAFF; DNA: TGTGCCAGCAGCCAACAAGGATCGGACACTGAAGCTTTCTTT
D: TRBD2; size: few; J: TRBJ2-7; V: TRBV20-1; length: 15; CDR3: CSAGRGGGGSYEQYF; DNA: TGCAGTGCTGGCCGGGGGGGCGGGGGTAGCTACGAGCAGTACTTC
D: -; size: many; J: TRBJ2-2; V: TRBV24-1; length: 15; CDR3: CATSDWGRSAGELFF; DNA: TGTGCCACCAGTGATTGGGGCAGATCCGCCGGGGAGCTGTTTTTT
D: -; size: -; J: TRBJ2-6; V: TRBV4-1; length: 15; CDR3: CASSQAGTGANVLTF; DNA: TGCGCCAGCAGCCAAGCGGGGACTGGGGCCAACGTCCTGACTTTC
D: -; size: few; J: TRBJ1-6; V: TRBV5-5; length: 15; CDR3: CASSLGVKGNSPLHF; DNA: TGTGCCAGCAGCTTGGGGGTAAAGGGTAATTCACCCCTCCACTTT
D: -; size: many; J: TRBJ1-6; V: TRBV27; length: 16; CDR3: CASSPRADFWNSPLHF; DNA: TGTGCCAGCTCCCCTAGAGCAGATTTTTGGAATTCACCCCTCCACTTT
D: -; size: many; J: TRBJ2-2; V: TRBV6-2/TRBV6-3; length: 14; CDR3: CASSYSRNTGELFF; DNA: TGTGCCAGCAGTTACTCTCGGAACACCGGGGAGCTGTTTTTT
D: TRBD1; size: many; J: TRBJ1-5; V: TRBV2; length: 14; CDR3: CASSRTGRDQPQHF; DNA: TGTGCCAGCAGTCGGACAGGGCGGGATCAGCCCCAGCATTTT
D: -; size: many; J: TRBJ1-4; V: TRBV6-5; length: 14; CDR3: CASSYSRDGEKLFF; DNA: TGTGCCAGCAGTTACTCGAGGGACGGTGAAAAACTGTTTTTT
D: TRBD2; size: -; J: TRBJ2-1; V: TRBV5-4; length: 17; CDR3: CASSVDTSGRVPNEQFF; DNA: TGTGCCAGCAGCGTTGATACTAGCGGGAGGGTCCCCAATGAGCAGTTCTTC
D: -; size: many; J: TRBJ2-1; V: TRBV4-1; length: 14; CDR3: CASSQGGDYNEQFF; DNA: TGCGCCAGCAGCCAAGGGGGAGATTACAATGAGCAGTTCTTC
D: TRBD1; size: many; J: TRBJ2-1; V: TRBV6-5; length: 16; CDR3: CASSYSLGQGTNEQFF; DNA: TGTGCCAGCAGTTACTCCTTGGGACAGGGGACAAATGAGCAGTTCTTC
D: TRBD1; size: -; J: TRBJ1-1; V: TRBV7-2; length: 14; CDR3: CASSSGTGPTEAFF; DNA: TGTGCCAGCAGCTCCGGGACAGGGCCCACTGAAGCTTTCTTT
D: TRBD1; size: many; J: TRBJ2-5; V: TRBV6-1; length: 13; CDR3: CASSDRGPETQYF; DNA: TGTGCCAGCAGTGACAGGGGGCCAGAGACCCAGTACTTC
D: -; size: many; J: TRBJ2-4; V: TRBV20-1; length: 12; CDR3: CGGVAGAEIQYF; DNA: TGCGGGGGAGTGGCAGGGGCCGAGATTCAGTACTTC
D: TRBD1; size: many; J: TRBJ1-5; V: TRBV2; length: 14; CDR3: CASSVDRGWQPQHF; DNA: TGTGCCAGCAGTGTGGACAGGGGTTGGCAGCCCCAGCATTTT